The present T cell receptor beta chain was sequenced within a study of blood T cell repertoires in COVID-19 (dated by TCRdb to 2019 to 2021). About the study as a whole: The collaborator samples originated in the United States, Italy and Spain and spanned the acute and convalescent phases of COVID-19. The material from the prospective study consisted of cDNA or gDNA derived from T cells, B-cell-depleted T cells, or PBMCs. Deeply sampled blood TCRbeta repertoires from subjects exposed to, actively infected with, or recovered from COVID-19 were included in the dataset. A freely available public database, intended as a resource for researchers studying the immune response to SARS-CoV-2, is where the repertoires were released. The samples were drawn from two sources: the first 160 participants of the ongoing ImmuneRACE study, and 1,254 subjects contributed by 6 global collaborators. Sample metadata almost always included a de-identified subject ID, COVID-19 status, age in years and sex. HLA class I and class II types, where available, came from metadata supplied by the sample provider rather than from assay-based typing. What the authors observed across the whole study: The quantity of clinical and demographic metadata differed by source and by participant and was supplied without curation.

One collaborating source in Seattle enrolled patients while the patients were actively infected and followed the patients over time throughout the course of disease. The collaborating institutions used their own protocols to collect whole blood in K2EDTA tubes. For TCRbeta analysis, collaborator samples were shipped as frozen whole blood, as isolated PBMCs, or as DNA extracted from either sample type. As to this clone: Its antigen is currently not known. Base-call qualities are not available, and no considerably larger clone is one nucleotide away.

TCRbeta CDR3 regions were amplified from genomic DNA using the immunoSEQ Assay, a bias-controlled multiplex PCR. Per the source publication's procedure: The number of nucleated cells in each sample was estimated from the amplification of reference gene primers within the assay. To quantify the absolute abundance of each unique TCRbeta CDR3 rearrangement, sequence reads were collapsed and filtered. For each sample, productive Simpson clonality was calculated as the square root of Simpson's diversity index across productive rearrangements. TCRdb provides this immuneACCESS table in a form limited to in-frame rearrangements. Some clones are lacking; in checked studies, under half of them reflect an unresolved V gene, and why the rest are absent is not known. From that table come the V and J calls and clone size; the DNA was used to work out D and trimming. The sample profile shows some 120,000 clones; roughly nine tenths of them were found once. 3.5% to 5% of the sample goes to the ten largest clones.

Its CDR3 holds 20 amino acids, cysteine through phenylalanine. Only the CDR3 DNA stays, 60 bases, in frame from base 1. For this chain, trimming is 4 bases at the V end and 8 bases at the J end, and the number of junction bases without a gene match is 24. The germline V gene provides CDR1 MNHNS and CDR2 SASEGT. Sequencing was done on a sample of peripheral blood. The TCR originated in a man aged 55-75 years with COVID-19, enrolled during active disease. Recombination linked TRBV6-1 to TRBJ2-1, with 9 bases matching TRBD2. Here is the DNA: TGTGCCAGCAGTGCCCATTCCGGGACGGTTGCTAGCGGGGCCTCCGATGAGCAGTTCTTC. Translation gives CASSAHSGTVASGASDEQFF.